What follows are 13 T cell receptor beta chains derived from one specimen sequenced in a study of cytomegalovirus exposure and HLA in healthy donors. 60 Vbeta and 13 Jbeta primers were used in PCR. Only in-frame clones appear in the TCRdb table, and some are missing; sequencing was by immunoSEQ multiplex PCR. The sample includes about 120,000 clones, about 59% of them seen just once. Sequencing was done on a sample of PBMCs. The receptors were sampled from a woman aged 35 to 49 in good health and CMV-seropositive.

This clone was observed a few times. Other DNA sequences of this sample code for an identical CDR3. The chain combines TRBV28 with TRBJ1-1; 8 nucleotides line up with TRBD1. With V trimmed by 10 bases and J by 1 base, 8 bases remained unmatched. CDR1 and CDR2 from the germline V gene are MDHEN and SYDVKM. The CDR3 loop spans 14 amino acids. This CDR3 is CATTRGPGNTEAFF. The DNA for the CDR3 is TGTGCCACCACCAGGGGGCCGGGGAACACTGAAGCTTTCTTT.

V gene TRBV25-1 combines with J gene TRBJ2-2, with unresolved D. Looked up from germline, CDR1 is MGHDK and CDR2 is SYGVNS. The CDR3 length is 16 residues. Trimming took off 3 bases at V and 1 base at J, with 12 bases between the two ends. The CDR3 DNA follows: TGTGCCAGCAGTGACATCCTGACACAGAACACCGGGGAGCTGTTTTTT. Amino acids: CASSDILTQNTGELFF.

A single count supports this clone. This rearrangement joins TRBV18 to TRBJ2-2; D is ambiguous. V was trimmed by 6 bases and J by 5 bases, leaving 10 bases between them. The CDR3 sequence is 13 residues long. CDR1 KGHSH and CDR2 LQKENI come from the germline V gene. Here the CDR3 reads CASSPRLTGELFF. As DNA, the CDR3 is TGTGCCAGCTCCCCTAGGCTAACCGGGGAGCTGTTTTTT.

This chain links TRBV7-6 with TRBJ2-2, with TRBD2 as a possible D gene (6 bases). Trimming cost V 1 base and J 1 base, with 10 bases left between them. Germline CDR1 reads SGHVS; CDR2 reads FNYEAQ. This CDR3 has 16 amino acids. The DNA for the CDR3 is TGTGCCAGCAGCTTAGAGGCGGAGGGGAACACCGGGGAGCTGTTTTTT. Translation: CASSLEAEGNTGELFF.

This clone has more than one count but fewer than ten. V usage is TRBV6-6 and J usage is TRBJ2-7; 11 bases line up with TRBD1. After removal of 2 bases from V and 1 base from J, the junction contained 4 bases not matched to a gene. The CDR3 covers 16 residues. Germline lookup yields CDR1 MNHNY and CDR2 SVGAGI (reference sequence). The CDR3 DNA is TGTGCCAGCAGTTACGACGGGACAGGGGGTTCCTACGAGCAGTACTTC. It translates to CASSYDGTGGSYEQYF.

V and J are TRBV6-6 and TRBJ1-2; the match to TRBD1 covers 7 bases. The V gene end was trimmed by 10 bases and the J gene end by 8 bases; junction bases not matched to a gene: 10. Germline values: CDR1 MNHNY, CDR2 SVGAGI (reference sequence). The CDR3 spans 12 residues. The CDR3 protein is CANRTPQGGYTF. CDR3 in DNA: TGTGCCAACAGGACACCACAGGGGGGCTACACCTTC.

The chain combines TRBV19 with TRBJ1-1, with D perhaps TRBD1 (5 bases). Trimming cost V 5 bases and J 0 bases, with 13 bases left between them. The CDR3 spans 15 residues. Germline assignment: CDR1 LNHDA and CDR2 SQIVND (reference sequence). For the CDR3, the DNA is TGTGCCAGTAGTCCTGGGCGGGACTTGAACACTGAAGCTTTCTTT. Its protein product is CASSPGRDLNTEAFF. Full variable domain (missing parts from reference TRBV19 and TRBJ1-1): DGGITQSPKYLFRKEGQNVTLSCEQNLNHDAMYWYRQDPGQGLRLIYYSQIVNDFQKGDIAEGYSVSREKKESFPLTVTSAQKNPTAFYLCASSPGRDLNTEAFFGQGTRLTVV.

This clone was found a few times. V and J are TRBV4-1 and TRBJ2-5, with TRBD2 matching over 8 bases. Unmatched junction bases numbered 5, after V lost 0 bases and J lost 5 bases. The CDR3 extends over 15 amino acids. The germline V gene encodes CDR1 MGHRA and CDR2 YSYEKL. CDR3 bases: TGCGCCAGCAGCCAAGACCCAACGGGAGGGGAGACCCAGTACTTC. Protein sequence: CASSQDPTGGETQYF.

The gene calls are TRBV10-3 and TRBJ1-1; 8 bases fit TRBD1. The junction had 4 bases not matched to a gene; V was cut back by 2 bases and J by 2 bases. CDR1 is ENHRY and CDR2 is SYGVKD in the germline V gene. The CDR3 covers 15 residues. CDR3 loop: CAISEPGTGNTEAFF. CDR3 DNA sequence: TGTGCCATCAGTGAGCCCGGGACAGGAAACACTGAAGCTTTCTTT.

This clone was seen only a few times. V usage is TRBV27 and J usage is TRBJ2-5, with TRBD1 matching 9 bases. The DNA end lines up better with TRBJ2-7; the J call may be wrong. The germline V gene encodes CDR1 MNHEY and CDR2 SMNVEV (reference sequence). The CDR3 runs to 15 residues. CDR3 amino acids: CASSLSGTGFYEQYF. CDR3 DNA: TGTGCCAGCAGTTTATCCGGGACAGGGTTCTACGAGCAGTACTTC.

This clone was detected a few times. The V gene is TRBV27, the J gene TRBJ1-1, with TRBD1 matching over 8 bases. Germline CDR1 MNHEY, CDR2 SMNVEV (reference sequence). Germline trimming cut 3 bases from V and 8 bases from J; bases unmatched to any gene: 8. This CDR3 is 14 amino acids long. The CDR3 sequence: CASSFISGGAEAFF. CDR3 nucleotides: TGTGCCAGCAGTTTTATTTCAGGGGGCGCGGAAGCTTTCTTT.

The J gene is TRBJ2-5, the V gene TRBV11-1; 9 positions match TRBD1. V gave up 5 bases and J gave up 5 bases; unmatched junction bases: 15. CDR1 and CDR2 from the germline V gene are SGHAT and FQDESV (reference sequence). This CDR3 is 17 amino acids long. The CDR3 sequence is CASSPRGQGWSGETQYF. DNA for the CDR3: TGTGCCAGCAGCCCACGGGGACAGGGATGGTCGGGGGAGACCCAGTACTTC. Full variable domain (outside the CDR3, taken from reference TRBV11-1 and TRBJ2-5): EAEVAQSPRYKITEKSQAVAFWCDPISGHATLYWYRQILGQGPELLVQFQDESVVDDSQLPKDRFSAERLKGVDSTLKIQPAELGDSAMYLCASSPRGQGWSGETQYFGPGTRLLVL.

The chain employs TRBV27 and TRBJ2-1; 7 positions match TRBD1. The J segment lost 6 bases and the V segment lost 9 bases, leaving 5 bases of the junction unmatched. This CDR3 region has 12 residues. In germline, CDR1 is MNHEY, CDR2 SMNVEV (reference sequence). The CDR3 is CASRDSRNEQFF. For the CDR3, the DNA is TGTGCCAGTCGGGACAGCCGCAATGAGCAGTTCTTC.